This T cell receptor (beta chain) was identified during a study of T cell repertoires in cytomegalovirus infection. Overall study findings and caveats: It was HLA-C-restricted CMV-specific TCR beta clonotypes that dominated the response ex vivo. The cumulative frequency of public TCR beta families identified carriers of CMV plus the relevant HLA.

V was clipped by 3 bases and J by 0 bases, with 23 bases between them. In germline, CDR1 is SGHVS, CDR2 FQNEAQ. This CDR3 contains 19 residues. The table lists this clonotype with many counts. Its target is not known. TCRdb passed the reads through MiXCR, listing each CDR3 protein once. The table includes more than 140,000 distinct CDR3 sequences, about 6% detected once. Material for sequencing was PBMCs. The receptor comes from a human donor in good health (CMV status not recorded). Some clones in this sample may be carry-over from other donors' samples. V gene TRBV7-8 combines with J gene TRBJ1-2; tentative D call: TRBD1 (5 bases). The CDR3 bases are TGTGCCAGCAGCTTTAGCGCCCACGAGCCGGGACGGCCTAACTATGGCTACACCTTC. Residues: CASSFSAHEPGRPNYGYTF.